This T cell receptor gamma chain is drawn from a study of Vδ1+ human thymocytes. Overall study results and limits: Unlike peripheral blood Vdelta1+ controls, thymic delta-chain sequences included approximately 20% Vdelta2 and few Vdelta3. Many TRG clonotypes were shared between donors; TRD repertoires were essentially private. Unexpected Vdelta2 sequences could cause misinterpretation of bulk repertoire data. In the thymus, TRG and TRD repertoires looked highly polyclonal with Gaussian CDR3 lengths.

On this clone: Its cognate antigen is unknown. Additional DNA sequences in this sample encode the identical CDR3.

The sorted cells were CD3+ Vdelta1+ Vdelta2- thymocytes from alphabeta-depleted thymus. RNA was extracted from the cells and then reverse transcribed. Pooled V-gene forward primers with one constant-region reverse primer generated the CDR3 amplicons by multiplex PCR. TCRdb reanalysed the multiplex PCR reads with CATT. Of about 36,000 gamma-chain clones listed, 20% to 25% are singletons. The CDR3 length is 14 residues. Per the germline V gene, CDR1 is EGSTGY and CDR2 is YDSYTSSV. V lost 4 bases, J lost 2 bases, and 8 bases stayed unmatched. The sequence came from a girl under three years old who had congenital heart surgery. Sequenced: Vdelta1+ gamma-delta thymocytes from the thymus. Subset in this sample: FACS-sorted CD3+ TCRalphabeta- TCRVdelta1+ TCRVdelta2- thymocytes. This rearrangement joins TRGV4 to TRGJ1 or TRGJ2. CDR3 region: CATWDGPYYYKKLF. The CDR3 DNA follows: TGTGCCACCTGGGACGGACCCTATTATTATAAGAAACTCTTT.